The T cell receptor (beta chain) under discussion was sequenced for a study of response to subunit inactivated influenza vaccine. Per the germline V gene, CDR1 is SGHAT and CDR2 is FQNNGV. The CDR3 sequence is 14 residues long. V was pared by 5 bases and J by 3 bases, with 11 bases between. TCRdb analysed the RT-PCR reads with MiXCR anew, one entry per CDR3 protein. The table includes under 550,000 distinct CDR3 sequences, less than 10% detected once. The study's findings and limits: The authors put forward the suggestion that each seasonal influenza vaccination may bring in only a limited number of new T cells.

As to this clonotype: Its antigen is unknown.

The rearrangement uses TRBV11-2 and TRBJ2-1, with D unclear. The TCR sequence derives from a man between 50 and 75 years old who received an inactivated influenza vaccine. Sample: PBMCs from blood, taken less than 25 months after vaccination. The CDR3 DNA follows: TGTGCCAGCAGCCCCTACCGAAACTACAATGAGCAGTTCTTC. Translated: CASSPYRNYNEQFF.